This TCR beta chain is from a study of shared clonotypes between healthy human individuals. About the research overall: Ranging from 18 to 49 in age, donors were a couple of women and a few men.

Trimming stripped 2 bases from V and 2 bases from J, with 11 bases between. Germline lookup yields CDR1 SGHRS and CDR2 YFSETQ. This CDR3 comprises 15 residues. This clone is a singleton in its sample. As yet, its antigen is unknown. Naive CD8 cells, CD45RO-negative and positively selected for CCR7, excluded terminally differentiated effector memory CD45RA+ cells. The study enrolled healthy HIV-negative adults without recent acute infections or vaccinations as donors. Study-wide findings and caveats: The genetic and exposure-history diversity represented was limited by few donors. With several donors compared, around 5.4% of naive CD4 clonotypes were shared.

Measured with immunoSEQ multiplex PCR; TCRdb has only the in-frame clones, and not every one. The sample records about 2.1 million clones, 80% to 95% being singletons. The origin of this receptor is a man between 18 and 35 years old in good health. Some clones in this sample may be carry-over from other donors' samples. The chain recombines TRBV5-1 with TRBJ2-1, with D unresolved. The sequencing input was naive CD8+ T cells from PBMCs. The CDR3 is CASSLLAVTYNEQFF. For the CDR3, the DNA is TGCGCCAGCAGCTTACTCGCAGTTACCTACAATGAGCAGTTCTTC.